This is a list of T cell receptor beta chains from one sample in a study of neurological immune-mediated disorders. Using its own MiXCR run on the 5' RACE reads, TCRdb lists one record per CDR3 protein. The sample has about 37,000 distinct CDR3 sequences, around 10% seen once. Sample: CD4+ T cells from blood. The receptors here all came from a woman aged 30 to 39 with HTLV-1-associated myelopathy (HAM/TSP). Both conserved end residues are part of each CDR3. A D gene is named only where the DNA matches it firmly. Size is omitted from some rows. Given values are once, few, many or a class for expanded clones.

NA,many,TRBJ2-3,TRBV5-1,CASSTGSSTDTQYF,TGCGCCAGCAGCACAGGGTCTAGCACAGATACGCAGTATTTT
NA,many,TRBJ2-3,TRBV20-1,CSARTDRHSRADTQYF,TGCAGTGCTCGTACAGACAGGCATAGTAGGGCAGATACGCAGTATTTT
TRBD2,many,TRBJ2-1,TRBV5-1,CASSLTGTTSNEQFF,TGCGCCAGCAGCTTGACCGGGACTACGTCGAATGAGCAGTTCTTC
NA,many,TRBJ2-1,TRBV5-1,CASSLGRVYNEQFF,TGCGCCAGCAGCTTGGGTAGGGTTTACAATGAGCAGTTCTTC
NA,few,TRBJ1-5,TRBV19,CASSPRVWDSNQPQHF,TGTGCCAGTAGTCCCAGGGTTTGGGATAGCAATCAGCCCCAGCATTTT
TRBD1,many,TRBJ1-1,TRBV29-1,CSGSLQGARTEAFF,TGCAGCGGTTCGTTACAGGGGGCGCGCACTGAAGCTTTCTTT
NA,many,TRBJ1-1,TRBV6-5,CASGQLNTEAFF,TGTGCCAGCGGACAGCTGAACACTGAAGCTTTCTTT
TRBD1,many,TRBJ1-2,TRBV2,CASSSTTGGVYGYTF,TGTGCCAGCAGCTCTACGACAGGGGGCGTCTATGGCTACACCTTC
NA,many,TRBJ2-7,TRBV5-1,CASSLAGRGGSANF,TGCGCCAGCAGCTTGGCGGGCAGGGGAGGGTCGGCGAACTTC
NA,NA,TRBJ1-1,TRBV20-1,CSASKGQGWTEAFF,TGCAGTGCTAGCAAAGGTCAGGGTTGGACTGAAGCTTTCTTT
TRBD2,many,TRBJ2-1,TRBV10-3,CAISAPGLDNEQFF,TGTGCCATCAGTGCCCCGGGACTAGACAATGAGCAGTTCTTC
TRBD1,many,TRBJ2-3,TRBV12-3/TRBV12-4,CASSLQPGQGPDTQYF,TGTGCCAGCAGTCTACAACCGGGACAGGGACCAGATACGCAGTATTTT
NA,many,TRBJ2-3,TRBV20-1,CSAREPSTDTQYF,TGCAGTGCTAGGGAACCGTCCACAGATACGCAGTATTTT
NA,many,TRBJ1-1,TRBV5-6,CASSSRRMNTEAFF,TGTGCCAGCAGCTCACGACGGATGAACACTGAAGCTTTCTTT
NA,many,TRBJ1-2,TRBV5-6,CASSLQGNYGYTF,TGTGCCAGCAGCTTGCAGGGAAACTATGGCTACACCTTC
NA,many,TRBJ2-1,TRBV3-1,CASSQGTSSSEQFF,TGTGCCAGCAGCCAAGGTACTAGTTCGAGTGAGCAGTTCTTC
TRBD2,many,TRBJ2-7,TRBV7-2,CASSLGLAREQYF,TGTGCCAGCAGCTTGGGACTAGCGCGCGAGCAGTACTTC
TRBD1,many,TRBJ1-6,TRBV7-8,CASSSRDRGSSYNSPLHF,TGTGCCAGCAGCTCCCGGGACAGGGGAAGCTCCTATAATTCACCCCTCCACTTT
NA,many,TRBJ1-1,TRBV5-1,CASGSGQRNTEAFF,TGCGCCAGCGGCTCGGGGCAGCGAAACACTGAAGCTTTCTTT
NA,many,TRBJ2-2,TRBV5-1,CASRGTSNTGELFF,TGCGCCAGCAGGGGGACGTCCAACACCGGGGAGCTGTTTTTT
NA,many,TRBJ2-4,TRBV20-1,CSAINKQIAKNIQYF,TGCAGTGCCATCAATAAACAGATAGCCAAAAACATTCAGTACTTC
TRBD1,many,TRBJ1-5,TRBV20-1,CSGRQGNQPQHF,TGCAGTGGGAGACAGGGGAATCAGCCCCAGCATTTT
NA,NA,TRBJ1-2,TRBV10-3,CAISDPGRAVNGYTF,TGTGCCATCAGTGACCCCGGCAGGGCGGTCAATGGCTACACCTTC
NA,many,TRBJ2-3,TRBV27,CASSFFSGIGDTQYF,TGTGCCAGCAGTTTCTTCTCGGGAATCGGAGATACGCAGTATTTT
NA,few,TRBJ1-6,TRBV6-4,CASSDSKGSSYNSPLHF,TGTGCCAGCAGTGACTCGAAAGGGAGCTCCTATAATTCACCCCTCCACTTT
TRBD2,NA,TRBJ2-1,TRBV5-1,CASSAGGNYYNEQFF,TGCGCCAGCAGCGCGGGGGGCAACTACTACAATGAGCAGTTCTTC
NA,many,TRBJ1-2,TRBV10-3,CAISGSAYGYTF,TGTGCCATCAGTGGTTCGGCCTATGGCTACACCTTC
NA,NA,TRBJ1-1,TRBV2,CASSQWTDLPSVRAFF,TGTGCAAGCAGCCAGTGGACAGATCTTCCTTCGGTAAGGGCTTTCTTT
NA,NA,TRBJ2-2,TRBV5-5,CASSPQVALSGELFF,TGTGCCAGCAGCCCACAGGTTGCCTTGAGCGGGGAGCTGTTTTTT
NA,many,TRBJ2-1,TRBV5-1,CASSLKQPSSYNEQFF,TGCGCCAGCAGCTTGAAACAGCCGAGCTCCTACAATGAGCAGTTCTTC
NA,NA,TRBJ1-2,TRBV5-5,CASSWDGSTSGYTF,TGTGCCAGCAGCTGGGACGGGTCCACCTCTGGCTACACCTTC
TRBD1,many,TRBJ1-6,TRBV11-2,CASSLQGASYNSPLHF,TGTGCCAGCAGTTTGCAGGGGGCGTCCTATAATTCACCCCTCCACTTT
TRBD2,many,TRBJ2-3,TRBV5-1,CASSLDVSGGPTDTQYF,TGCGCCAGCAGCTTGGATGTTAGCGGGGGACCCACAGATACGCAGTATTTT
NA,many,TRBJ2-6,TRBV11-3,CASSLLPGQSSGANVLTF,TGTGCCAGCAGCTTATTGCCGGGACAAAGTTCTGGGGCCAACGTCCTGACTTTC
TRBD1,many,TRBJ1-1,TRBV12-3/TRBV12-4,CASSFRTGGVVTEAFF,TGTGCCAGCAGTTTTAGGACAGGGGGCGTAGTCACTGAAGCTTTCTTT
NA,many,TRBJ1-6,TRBV20-1,CSARGAGATNSPLHF,TGCAGTGCTAGAGGGGCCGGGGCGACCAATTCACCCCTCCACTTT
TRBD1,many,TRBJ1-5,TRBV27,CASSKTGTAYNQPQHF,TGTGCCAGCAGTAAAACCGGGACAGCCTACAATCAGCCCCAGCATTTT